This is a list of T cell receptor beta chains from one sample in a study of T-cell reconstitution after alpha-beta-depleted transplantation in children. TCRdb passed the PCR reads through MiXCR, listing each CDR3 protein once. The sample carries 440,000 or so distinct CDR3 sequences, 43% recorded once. The input for sequencing was PBMCs, taken before TCRalphabeta/CD19-depleted stem cell transplant. The origin of the receptors is a girl aged 2-10 years with aplastic anemia, due to receive a stem cell transplant. Both conserved end residues are part of each CDR3. D genes are given only for firm matches. Where a row states a size, it is once, few, many or the class of an expanded clone; other rows omit it.

cdr3_nt cdr3_aa v_call clone_size d_call j_call
TGTGCCAGCAGTTTAGGCGGGAGCTACGGGGAGCTGTTTTTT CASSLGGSYGELFF TRBV12-3/TRBV12-4 - TRBD2 TRBJ2-2
TGTGCCAGCAGCTTTAACTGGGGCAGGGGGACGGATGGCATTCAGTACTTC CASSFNWGRGTDGIQYF TRBV11-2 once TRBD1 TRBJ2-4
TGTGCCAGCAGCCAACAGAAGCAGTTAGCGATAGGGACCGGGGAGCTGTTTTTT CASSQQKQLAIGTGELFF TRBV4-2 - - TRBJ2-2
TGTGCCAGCAGTTTAATTTATCGGAGGGGGGACAATGAGCAGTTCTTC CASSLIYRRGDNEQFF TRBV12-3/TRBV12-4 - - TRBJ2-1
TGCGCCAGCAGCTCCAATACCTACGAGCAGTACTTC CASSSNTYEQYF TRBV5-1 - - TRBJ2-7
TGTGCCAGCTCACCACCGATACTACACGCAGATACGCAGTATTTT CASSPPILHADTQYF TRBV18 - - TRBJ2-3
TGTGCCAGCAGCCGGACTAGCGGGATGGGAAAGGACTACGAGCAGTACTTC CASSRTSGMGKDYEQYF TRBV11-2 - TRBD2 TRBJ2-7
TGTGCCAGCAACCCCCTCAGGGAGCAAGCCACCGGGGAGCTGTTTTTT CASNPLREQATGELFF TRBV12-3/TRBV12-4 - - TRBJ2-2
TGCAGTGCTAGAGATAGGGCAGTATGGAGGTACCAAGAGACCCAGTACTTC CSARDRAVWRYQETQYF TRBV20-1 - - TRBJ2-5
TGCGCCAGCAGCTTGGAGGCAGCCGGTCGAACTGAAGCTTTCTTT CASSLEAAGRTEAFF TRBV5-1 - - TRBJ1-1
TGTGCCAGCTCACCAGAAGATTCCCCGCGGGACCTAGGGGTTTACGAGCAGTACTTC CASSPEDSPRDLGVYEQYF TRBV18 many - TRBJ2-7
TGTGCCAGCAGTACGTGGGGACAGAACTATGGCTACACCTTC CASSTWGQNYGYTF TRBV6-1 - TRBD1 TRBJ1-2
TGTGCCGCCTTAGACTGGGTCTACACTGAAGCTTTCTTT CAALDWVYTEAFF TRBV28 - - TRBJ1-1
TGCAGTGCTAGGATAGGGACAGGGTTAGCAGCTTTCTTT CSARIGTGLAAFF TRBV20-1 many TRBD1 TRBJ1-1
TGTGCCAGCAGTTACTCGAAGGCTAGCACAGATACGCAGTATTTT CASSYSKASTDTQYF TRBV6-5 few - TRBJ2-3
TGTGCCAGCAGCCGGAAGGAGGGAGGCATCACCTACAATGAGCAGTTCTTC CASSRKEGGITYNEQFF TRBV7-2 - - TRBJ2-1
TGTGCCAGCACCTACTCGGGGGTACTCCAAGAGACCCAGTACTTC CASTYSGVLQETQYF TRBV12-3/TRBV12-4 - - TRBJ2-5
TGCAGCGTGACGGGACTAGCGGGATACTACGAGCAGTACTTC CSVTGLAGYYEQYF TRBV29-1 - TRBD2 TRBJ2-7
TGTGCCAGCCTGAGGGCAGGGAGGGGTACAACTGATACGCAGTATTTT CASLRAGRGTTDTQYF TRBV28 once TRBD2 TRBJ2-3
TGTGCCAGCAGCGAATACGGTCCCGGAAACACTGAAGCTTTCTTT CASSEYGPGNTEAFF TRBV3-1 few - TRBJ1-1
TGCGCCAGCAGCCAGATACGGGGGAACACTGAAGCTTTCTTT CASSQIRGNTEAFF TRBV4-1 - - TRBJ1-1
TGTGCCAGCAGCACAGTGGCTGAGCAGTTCTTC CASSTVAEQFF TRBV7-2 many - TRBJ2-1